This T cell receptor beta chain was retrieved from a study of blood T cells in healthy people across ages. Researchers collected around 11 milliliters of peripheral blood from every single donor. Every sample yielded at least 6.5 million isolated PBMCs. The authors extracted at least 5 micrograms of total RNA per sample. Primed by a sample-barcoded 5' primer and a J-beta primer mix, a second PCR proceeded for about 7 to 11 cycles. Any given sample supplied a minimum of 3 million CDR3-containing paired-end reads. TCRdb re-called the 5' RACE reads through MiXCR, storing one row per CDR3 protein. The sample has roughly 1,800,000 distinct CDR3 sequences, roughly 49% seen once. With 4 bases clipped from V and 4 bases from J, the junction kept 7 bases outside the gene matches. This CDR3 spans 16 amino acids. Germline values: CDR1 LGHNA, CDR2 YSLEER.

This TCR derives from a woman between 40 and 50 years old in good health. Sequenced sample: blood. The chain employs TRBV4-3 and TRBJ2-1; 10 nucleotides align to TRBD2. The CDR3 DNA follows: TGCGCCAGCAGCCTCCAGAGCGGGGGGGGGTACAATGAGCAGTTCTTC. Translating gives CASSLQSGGGYNEQFF.